This TCR beta chain was retrieved from a study of T cells in Graves' hyperthyroidism and ophthalmopathy (dated by TCRdb to about 2019). At the level of the whole study: Peripheral blood samples were taken at initial diagnosis, before any treatment was given. A discovery cohort of roughly 100 patients, approximately 45 with Graves' ophthalmopathy and under 60 with stable Graves' hyperthyroidism, was used to find distinguishing TCR V-J signatures. Prospective prediction of ophthalmopathy was tested in an independent validation cohort of approximately 18 hyperthyroidism patients and 15 to 17 patients who later progressed to ophthalmopathy. The 90 or so discovery patients were randomly split 7:3 into training and test sets. Thyroid tissue and blood T-cell repertoires from more than five Graves' hyperthyroidism patients were also compared in the study. Following sampling, methimazole starting at 30 mg daily was given to hyperthyroidism patients, and high-dose intravenous methylprednisolone was given to ophthalmopathy patients. TCR Vbeta CDR3 sequencing of 130 to 150 peripheral blood samples (over 40 ophthalmopathy, approximately 80 hyperthyroidism and around 17 progressor patients) is reported in the paper. General findings and caveats noted by the study authors: A 13 V-J signature model separated ophthalmopathy from stable hyperthyroidism, with about 90% sensitivity and roughly 82% specificity in cross-validation and 80%/75% in testing. No statistical method was used to fix the sample size in advance, and group allocation was not hidden from the investigators. In validation, the model predicted progression to ophthalmopathy with over 65% sensitivity and approximately 78% specificity, a median of about 6 months before onset. Blood samples also contained most of the expanded thyroid clonotypes (frequency above 0.001), which suggests that blood repertoires may reflect thyroid immune responses.

This clonotype was detected ten times or more. No antigen is known for it. There are no base qualities to consult, and no much larger clone falls within one base. TCR beta CDR3 regions were amplified from RNA transcripts. For the first round of RT-PCR on the TCR CDR3, the HTBI primer set was used together with the Qiagen OneStep RT-PCR kit. The libraries were constructed in a second round of multiplex PCR and then size-selected and purified. Sequencing of the libraries was done on an Illumina HiSeq2000 using paired-end 100 bp reads. Per the source publication's procedure: SOAPnuke was used to process the raw data, throwing out any read that contained adapters or uncalled bases, had a mean Phred below 15, or lacked an exact constant-primer or identifier match. COPE v1.2.5 was used to merge high-quality paired reads, and clonotypes were defined as unique nucleotide sequences. MiTCR v1.1 was used to align clonotypes to the IMGT TRBV, TRBD and TRBJ reference segments. The analysis included only V-J combinations with a frequency above 0.0001, which together covered around 99% of the repertoires. A TCS score was defined as the ratio of F50 (clonal expansion) to E x V (chaos), with BLOSUM62-based TCRdist applied between CDR3 peptides within each V-J. Welch's t-statistics and random forest reduced around 520 V-J features to roughly 13, which were used in a naive Bayes classifier (R e1071). TCRdb took the public reads, trimmed them with fastp at Q25, ran MiXCR for clone calling and kept in-frame beta chains. Here each entry gathers all rows of one CDR3 protein and keeps the most common genes and DNA. What appears here as the V and J calls and clone size reflects TCRdb's work, not the paper's. The sample profile shows about 250,000 distinct CDR3 sequences; more than 20% of them were found once. The ten largest clonotypes hold roughly 40% of the sample.

Ophthalmopathy patients had moderately to severely active disease, with a Clinical Activity Score of 3 or more, a NOSPECS grade of 4 or more, and a disease duration of less than 3 months. Patients with uncontrolled infections, other autoimmune diseases, pregnancy or lactation were excluded. Clinical symptoms, serum thyroxine and TRAb, thyroid ultrasound, and orbital computed tomography formed the basis for the diagnoses. Ficoll-Paque density gradient centrifugation was used to isolate PBMCs from around 10 ml of fresh peripheral blood. Total RNA was extracted using Trizol reagent, and RNA quality was assessed on an Agilent 2100 Bioanalyzer. The TCR originated in a woman in her thirties or forties with Graves' ophthalmopathy. The sequenced sample consisted of blood.

The CDR3 here reads CASSSSSGTYATGELFF. The DNA is TGTGCCAGCAGCTCTTCTAGCGGGACCTATGCCACCGGGGAGCTGTTTTTT. The chain is assembled from TRBV7-8 and TRBJ2-2; TRBD2 fits 9 bases in the junction. CDR1 SGHVS and CDR2 FQNEAQ are derived from the germline V gene. The V end gives up 4 bases and the J end 4 bases, leaving 10 bases in the junction not matched to a gene. The CDR3 numbers 17 residues from cysteine through phenylalanine. Of the read, only the CDR3 DNA is kept; its 51 bases are in frame from base 1.